This is a list of T cell receptor beta chains from one sample in a study of blood T cell repertoires in COVID-19. Clones were sequenced by immunoSEQ multiplex PCR, and TCRdb holds only the in-frame ones, with some missing. This sample has tens of thousands of clones, with around 83% found just once. The sample comprised peripheral blood. The receptors come from a man aged 25-45 years with COVID-19, enrolled during active disease. The CDR3 runs from the conserved cysteine through the conserved F or W. The D gene is left open where the match is weak. Clone size is given for some rows only: seen once, a few or many times, or a class if the clone is expanded.

CDR3nt	CDR3aa	v_gene	abundance	d_gene	j_gene
TGTGCCAGCAGCTTAGGACTAGCGGGAGGCCAAGAGACCCAGTACTTC	CASSLGLAGGQETQYF	TRBV11-2	NA	TRBD2	TRBJ2-5
TGTGCCAGCAGTCCCCTGGGACAGGGGTACACTGAAGCTTTCTTT	CASSPLGQGYTEAFF	TRBV27	NA	TRBD1	TRBJ1-1
TGTGCCAGCAGAGGGGGTTTGACTCAGCCCCAGCATTTT	CASRGGLTQPQHF	TRBV28	NA	NA	TRBJ1-5
TGTGCCAGCAGCCCTGCCGCTAGCGGGAGTGGAAATGAGCAGTTCTTC	CASSPAASGSGNEQFF	TRBV11-1	NA	TRBD2	TRBJ2-1
TGTGCCAGCAGAACCGGGACAGGGGCTGGCTACACCTTC	CASRTGTGAGYTF	TRBV11-2	NA	TRBD1	TRBJ1-2
TGTGCCACCAGTGAGACAGGCGTTTATCAGCCCCAGCATTTT	CATSETGVYQPQHF	TRBV24-1	NA	NA	TRBJ1-5
TGCGCCAGCAGTCAATCGGTGGGGGACAAGGCGCGGGGGAACAGAGAGACCCAGTACTTC	CASSQSVGDKARGNRETQYF	TRBV23-1	once	NA	TRBJ2-5
TGTGCCAGCAGGCCCGGGACAGGGGGCTTCGTCCCTCATAGCAATCAGCCCCAGCATTTT	CASRPGTGGFVPHSNQPQHF	TRBV5-8	NA	TRBD1	TRBJ1-5
TGTGCCAGCAGCCAGAGGGGGATCGACGAGCAGTACTTC	CASSQRGIDEQYF	TRBV3-1/TRBV3-2	NA	NA	TRBJ2-7
TGTGCCAGTAGTGGAGGGAGAATGAATGAGCAGTTCTTC	CASSGGRMNEQFF	TRBV19	NA	NA	TRBJ2-1
TGTGCCAGCAGCTTCTATAGAGGACAGGGGGCTTTAGGCTACACCTTC	CASSFYRGQGALGYTF	TRBV11-2	NA	TRBD1	TRBJ1-2
TGTGCCAGCAGTAGGCGGGGACAGGGGAAAAACATTCAGTACTTC	CASSRRGQGKNIQYF	TRBV28	NA	TRBD1	TRBJ2-4
TGCAGCGTCGGACAGAGTACCTACGAGCAGTACTTC	CSVGQSTYEQYF	TRBV29-1	NA	NA	TRBJ2-7
TGCGCCAGCAGCGGGAACAGCGGACTCCAGGATGGCTACACCTTC	CASSGNSGLQDGYTF	TRBV5-1	NA	NA	TRBJ1-2
TGTGCCAGCAGAGAAACAGGGCGAGAGACCCAGTACTTC	CASRETGRETQYF	TRBV27	NA	NA	TRBJ2-5
TGTGCCAGTAACCCGCGGGGCGGGAGGGGCACAGATACGCAGTATTTT	CASNPRGGRGTDTQYF	TRBV19	NA	TRBD2	TRBJ2-3
TGTGCCAGCAGCTTAGAATTTAGCGGGAGGTTAGGTGAGACCCAGTACTTC	CASSLEFSGRLGETQYF	TRBV11-2	NA	TRBD2	TRBJ2-5
TGTGCCAGCAGCCGAGGACTAGCGGGAGGCACCGGGGAGCTGTTTTTT	CASSRGLAGGTGELFF	TRBV5-8	NA	TRBD2	TRBJ2-2
TGTGCCAGCAGCCCCGGGACAAGCTATAGCAATCAGCCCCAGCATTTT	CASSPGTSYSNQPQHF	TRBV28	NA	NA	TRBJ1-5
TGTGCCAGCAGTGAAGACAGGGGTAATTCACCCCTCCACTTT	CASSEDRGNSPLHF	TRBV27	NA	TRBD1	TRBJ1-6
TGTGCCAGCAGCTTCCTTCGGGAGGGGGCGAGCTCTGGGGCCAACGTCCTGACTTTC	CASSFLREGASSGANVLTF	TRBV5-4	NA	NA	TRBJ2-6
TGTGCCAGCAGGGCCCCCAGCAGGGCCCCCTATGGCTACACCTTC	CASRAPSRAPYGYTF	TRBV6-5	NA	NA	TRBJ1-2
TGCGCCAGCAGCTTGGGGGACACCGTCACAGATACGCAGTATTTT	CASSLGDTVTDTQYF	TRBV5-1	NA	NA	TRBJ2-3
TGTGCCAGCAGTTCTTCCCGGGGACTAGCGGGAACCTACAATGAGCAGTTCTTC	CASSSSRGLAGTYNEQFF	TRBV28	NA	TRBD2	TRBJ2-1
TGTGCCAGCAGCCCAACGGACAGGGTGGGGGCCAACGTCCTGACTTTC	CASSPTDRVGANVLTF	TRBV27	NA	TRBD1	TRBJ2-6
TGTGCCAGCAGCTTCCCGGGGGGAGGCCGCGCCTATGAGCAGTTCTTC	CASSFPGGGRAYEQFF	TRBV11-2	NA	TRBD2	TRBJ2-1
TGCGCCAGCAGGGGGGCTCGGCGGTCCGATAGGAATGAGCAGTTCTTC	CASRGARRSDRNEQFF	TRBV5-1	NA	NA	TRBJ2-1
TGTGCCAGCAACCACGCCGGGACAGGGAGGACCTATGGCTACACCTTC	CASNHAGTGRTYGYTF	TRBV11-2	once	TRBD1	TRBJ1-2
TGTGCCAGCAGTTTATTTGGGCATTTAAACTATGGCTACACCTTC	CASSLFGHLNYGYTF	TRBV27	NA	NA	TRBJ1-2
TGTGCCACCAGCAGAGAGGAGACAGGGGCCCAGCCCCAGCATTTT	CATSREETGAQPQHF	TRBV15	NA	TRBD1	TRBJ1-5
TGTGCCAGCAGTCCCCGACAAGAGACTGAAGCTTTCTTT	CASSPRQETEAFF	TRBV6-6	NA	NA	TRBJ1-1
TGTGCCAGCAGCCTTACTAGCCCTGGCTACGAGCAGTACTTC	CASSLTSPGYEQYF	TRBV7-2	once	NA	TRBJ2-7
TGTGCCAGCAGCAGCTCCCGGGTTGGCGAGACCCAGTACTTC	CASSSSRVGETQYF	TRBV9	NA	NA	TRBJ2-5
TGTGCCACCAAAATGACTAGCTCTGAGGCCAACGTCCTGACTTTC	CATKMTSSEANVLTF	TRBV19	NA	TRBD2	TRBJ2-6
TGTGCCAGCTCACCGGGAGATGGCTACGAGCAGTACTTC	CASSPGDGYEQYF	TRBV18	NA	NA	TRBJ2-7
TGTGCCAGCAGCCGGACAGTCGTACAAGAGACCCAGTACTTC	CASSRTVVQETQYF	TRBV5-4	few	NA	TRBJ2-5
TGTGCCAGCAGCCTAAGTAGGGACAAGAAAGGAAAACTGTTTTTT	CASSLSRDKKGKLFF	TRBV7-9	few	NA	TRBJ1-4
TGTGCCAGTAGTACTCCAAACATTCAGTACTTC	CASSTPNIQYF	TRBV19	NA	NA	TRBJ2-4
TGTGCCAGAAGCCCCCCAGATTTCTATAATTCACCCCTCCACTTT	CARSPPDFYNSPLHF	TRBV5-3	NA	NA	TRBJ1-6
TGCGCCAGCAGCTTGGGGACGTCGGGGTATGGCTACACCTTC	CASSLGTSGYGYTF	TRBV5-1	NA	NA	TRBJ1-2
TGTGCCAGTACCCGGCGGGGGTCGGGTATGAGCAATCAGCCCCAGCATTTT	CASTRRGSGMSNQPQHF	TRBV19	NA	NA	TRBJ1-5
TGTGCCAGCCGAAGGGAGCCGAACACCGGGGAGCTGTTTTTT	CASRREPNTGELFF	TRBV3-1/TRBV3-2	NA	NA	TRBJ2-2
TGTGCCAGCAGCCTCCGTCCCGGGACTAAATACGAGCAGTACTTC	CASSLRPGTKYEQYF	TRBV7-2	NA	TRBD2	TRBJ2-7
TGTGCCATCAGTGAGGCGGCAGGGCCTAACTATGGCTACACCTTC	CAISEAAGPNYGYTF	TRBV10-3	NA	NA	TRBJ1-2
TGTGCCAGCAGTACGGACAGGCTTATATCCTACGAGCAGTACTTC	CASSTDRLISYEQYF	TRBV2	NA	TRBD1	TRBJ2-7